A single T cell receptor (beta chain) is shown here with its context. Its antigen is as yet unknown. The data belong to a study of post-analysis software for immune sequencing data. Findings and caveats of the study: Relative to controls, patients had about five TRBV segments at higher frequency, with TRBV5-6, TRBV5-1 and TRBV20-1 among these.

TCR beta libraries were prepared from cDNA with unique molecular identifiers. One entry per CDR3 protein, called by TCRdb with MiXCR from the PCR reads. Among fewer than 900,000 distinct CDR3 sequences, about 45% were seen once, and the ten largest hold roughly 4.5%. Germline V gene lookup returns CDR1 DFQATT and CDR2 SNEGSKA (reference sequence). The CDR3 sequence is 15 residues long. V gave up 0 bases and J gave up 8 bases; unmatched junction bases: 10. Sequenced sample: blood. The gene calls are TRBV20-1 and TRBJ2-1; 7 nucleotides match TRBD2. The sequence was collected from a girl aged 10 to 17 with multiple sclerosis. CDR3 bases: TGCAGTGCTAGAGATCGTTGGACTAGTGGTCATGAGCAGTTCTTC. This sequence encodes CSARDRWTSGHEQFF.